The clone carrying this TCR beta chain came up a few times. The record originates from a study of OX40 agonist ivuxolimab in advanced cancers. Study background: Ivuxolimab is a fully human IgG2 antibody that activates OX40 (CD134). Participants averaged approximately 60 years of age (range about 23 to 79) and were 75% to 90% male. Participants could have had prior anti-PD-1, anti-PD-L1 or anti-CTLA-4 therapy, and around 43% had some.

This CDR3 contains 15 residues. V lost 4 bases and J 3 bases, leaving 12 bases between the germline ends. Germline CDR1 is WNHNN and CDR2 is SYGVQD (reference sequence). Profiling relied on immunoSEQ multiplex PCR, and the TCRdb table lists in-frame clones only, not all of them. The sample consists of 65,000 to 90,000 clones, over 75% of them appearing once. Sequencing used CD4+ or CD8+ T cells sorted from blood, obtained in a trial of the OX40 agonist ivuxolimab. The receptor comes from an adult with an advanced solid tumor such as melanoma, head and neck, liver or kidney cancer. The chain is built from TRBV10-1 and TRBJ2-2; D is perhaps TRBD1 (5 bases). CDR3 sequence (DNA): TGCGCCAGCAGTGGTAGCAGGGCCGACACCGGGGAGCTGTTTTTT. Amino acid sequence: CASSGSRADTGELFF.